This T cell receptor (beta chain) derives from a study of blood T cell repertoires in COVID-19. Background on the study: Material from acute and convalescent COVID-19 was sourced from the United States, Italy and Spain. Sample material is recorded as cDNA or gDNA derived from T cells, B-cell-depleted T cells, or PBMCs.

Germline CDR1 is MNHEY and CDR2 is SVGEGT. The CDR3 is made up of 15 amino acids. Trimming took 0 bases from V and 6 from J, leaving 12 bases between them. The authors' processing: Amplification of reference gene primers provided the estimated nucleated cell counts. Sequenced by immunoSEQ multiplex PCR; TCRdb stores in-frame clones only, minus some. That table gives V, J and clone size, and the DNA gave D and trimming. Seen here are 200,000 to 300,000 clones, about 88% observed once, and the top ten hold roughly 3.9%. The V call is TRBV6-2 or TRBV6-3, the J call TRBJ1-5, with D possibly TRBD1 on 5 matching bases. The sequencing sample was made of peripheral blood. This TCR derives from a man aged 60 to 75 who had recovered from COVID-19. CDR3 residues: CASSYSGGGSQPQHF. The CDR3 bases are TGTGCCAGCAGTTACTCCGGTGGGGGGAGTCAGCCCCAGCATTTT.